A single sample gave rise to the 31 T cell receptor beta chains below, sequenced in a study of identical twins. TCRdb reprocessed the 5' RACE reads via MiXCR and lists one record per CDR3 protein. The sample has under 250,000 distinct CDR3 sequences, roughly an eighth seen once; the top ten hold 3.5% to 5%. The sample also formed part of further work on yellow fever vaccine responses in identical twins.

Material: memory (CD45RO+) T cells sorted from blood. Source of these receptors: a woman between 18 and 30 years old in good health.

This sequence joins TRBV28 and TRBJ2-7, with TRBD1 as a possible D gene (5 bases). The CDR3 spans 17 residues. Per germline, CDR1 MDHEN and CDR2 SYDVKM. The V end was cut by 2 bases, the J end by 2 bases, with 19 bases between. CDR3 sequence reads: CASSLPPWQGDTYEQYF. CDR3 coding DNA: TGTGCCAGCAGTTTACCCCCGTGGCAGGGCGACACCTACGAGCAGTACTTC.

This clonotype was seen more than once but under ten times. The rearrangement uses TRBV10-3 and TRBJ2-5, with no clear D. With 0 bases removed from V and 4 bases from J, the gap between germline ends came to 21 bases. The CDR3 is 18 residues long. Germline V gives CDR1 ENHRY, CDR2 SYGVKD. This CDR3 is CAISESTAGAGSTETQYF. CDR3 DNA: TGTGCCATCAGTGAGTCGACCGCAGGAGCCGGGTCCACAGAGACCCAGTACTTC.

The sample holds many counts of this clonotype. This rearrangement joins TRBV11-1 to TRBJ1-2; 8 bases agree with TRBD1. CDR1 and CDR2 (germline): SGHAT, FQDESV (reference sequence). CDR3 length: 14 amino acids. V lost 4 bases and J lost 8; bases outside the gene matches: 9. CDR3 nucleotides: TGTGCCAGCAGCTCCACAGGGGGACTTTACGGCTACACCTTC. Encoded protein: CASSSTGGLYGYTF.

This sequence joins TRBV5-1 and TRBJ2-7; D may match TRBD1 or TRBD2 (5 bases each). The CDR3 consists of 15 residues. Trimming took off 0 bases at V and 3 bases at J, with 13 bases between the two ends. Germline loops: CDR1 SGHRS, CDR2 YFSETQ. The CDR3 region has the DNA TGCGCCAGCAGCTTGGAGGGGACCATTATCTACGAGCAGTACTTC. Translating gives CASSLEGTIIYEQYF.

This clonotype showed up many times. The V and J genes are TRBV29-1 and TRBJ2-3, with 9 bases aligning to TRBD1. The CDR3 contains 15 residues. Germline V gene data show CDR1 as SQVTM and CDR2 as ANQGSEA. The ends lost 0 bases at V and 1 base at J; junction bases unmatched: 2. The CDR3 loop reads CSVEERDRGTDTQYF. The CDR3 region has the DNA TGCAGCGTTGAAGAGAGGGACAGGGGCACAGATACGCAGTATTTT.

This clonotype was counted ten times or more. This chain joins TRBV5-1 and TRBJ2-2, with D perhaps given as TRBD1 or TRBD2 (5 bases each). V lost 6 bases and J lost 3, with 12 bases in between. Per the germline V gene, CDR1 is SGHRS and CDR2 is YFSETQ. The CDR3 spans 14 residues. The CDR3 region has the DNA TGCGCCAGCAAGGGACGGGTGGACACCGGGGAGCTGTTTTTT. Translated: CASKGRVDTGELFF.

This clonotype turned up a few times. The J gene is TRBJ2-7, the V gene TRBV4-1; D may be TRBD1 (6 bases). Germline CDR1 is MGHRA and CDR2 is YSYEKL. The ends were cut back, 10 bases at V and 5 bases at J, with 21 bases in the middle. The CDR3 contains 14 residues. CDR3 nucleotide sequence: TGCGCCAACCACGCCGAGACTCAGGGGAACGAGCAGTACTTC. This codes for CANHAETQGNEQYF.

The V and J genes are TRBV20-1 and TRBJ2-2; D gene uncertain. The V end was cut by 3 bases, the J end by 4 bases, with 12 bases between. CDR3 length: 14 amino acids. Germline values: CDR1 DFQATT, CDR2 SNEGSKA (reference sequence). The CDR3 is CSASGQTGTGELFF. The DNA of the CDR3 is TGCAGTGCTAGCGGGCAAACGGGCACCGGGGAGCTGTTTTTT.

Many counts were recorded for this clonotype. The J gene is TRBJ2-2, the V gene TRBV7-9; D call uncertain. Trimming removed 1 base from V and 5 bases from J, with 8 bases in between. This CDR3 comprises 14 residues. The V gene's germline CDR1 is SEHNR and CDR2 FQNEAQ (reference sequence). The CDR3 coding sequence is TGTGCCAGCAGCTTAGGGGCGGCAACCGGGGAGCTGTTTTTT. This translates into CASSLGAATGELFF.

This clonotype has at least ten counts. The gene calls are TRBV7-2 and TRBJ2-7, with 14 positions matching TRBD2. Germline V gene data show CDR1 as SGHTA and CDR2 as FQGNSA. The CDR3 length is 15 residues. V shed 2 bases and J 6 bases; nucleotides not matched to a gene: 3. The CDR3 sequence: CASSLSGLAGGEQYF. The CDR3 DNA sequence: TGTGCCAGCAGCTTATCTGGACTAGCGGGGGGCGAGCAGTACTTC.

The rearrangement links TRBV2 to TRBJ2-7; 8 bases line up with TRBD1. V shed 4 bases and J 5 bases; nucleotides not matched to a gene: 4. The CDR3 is 13 amino acids. Germline CDR1 SNHLY, CDR2 FYNNEI. The CDR3 region has the DNA TGTGCCAGCAGTGGGACAGGGAACCACGAGCAGTACTTC. Translated: CASSGTGNHEQYF.

A few counts support this clonotype. The CDR3 nucleotides are TGTGCCAGCAGCTTAGGTAATAGCGGGAATGAGCAGTTCTTC. It is translated as CASSLGNSGNEQFF. The chain is built from TRBV7-8 and TRBJ2-1; 7 positions match TRBD2. Trimming took 1 base from V and 7 from J; bases not matched to a gene: 4. The germline gives CDR1 SGHVS, CDR2 FQNEAQ. The CDR3 has 14 residues. Looking up the rest from reference TRBV7-8 and TRBJ2-1 gives the full variable domain: GAGVSQSPRYKVAKRGQDVALRCDPISGHVSLFWYQQALGQGPEFLTYFQNEAQLDKSGLPSDRFFAERPEGSVSTLKIQRTQQEDSAVYLCASSLGNSGNEQFFGPGTRLTVL.

This clonotype has only a few counts. The chain is built from TRBV3-1 and TRBJ2-3; unclear D gene. With 4 bases removed from V and 5 bases from J, the gap between germline ends came to 16 bases. CDR1 LGHDT and CDR2 YNNKEL come from the germline V gene (reference sequence). This CDR3 has 15 amino acids. Written as DNA, the CDR3 is TGTGCCAGCAGCCTAAGGCGCCCCCACGGAGATACGCAGTATTTT. It encodes CASSLRRPHGDTQYF.

This clonotype turned up a few times. The V call is TRBV29-1, the J call TRBJ2-1, with D possibly TRBD1 on 8 matching bases. This CDR3 is built from 11 residues. V gave up 6 bases and J gave up 9 bases, with 12 bases separating them. Germline V gene lookup returns CDR1 SQVTM and CDR2 ANQGSEA. CDR3 nucleotides: TGCAGCGTGAACAGGGGGGGTGAGCAGTTCTTC. As protein: CSVNRGGEQFF.

This clonotype was seen once. V and J are TRBV6-2 or TRBV6-3 and TRBJ2-7; TRBD1 agrees at 7 bases. Trimming cost V 4 bases and J 4 bases; bases outside gene matches: 7. There are 14 residues in the CDR3. Germline V gene sequence: CDR1 MNHEY, CDR2 SVGEGT. CDR3 region: CASSSETGKYEQYF. CDR3 DNA sequence: TGTGCCAGCAGTTCCGAGACAGGGAAGTACGAGCAGTACTTC.

This sequence joins TRBV4-3 and TRBJ1-6, with D maybe TRBD1 (5 bases). The ends were cut back, 1 base at V and 9 bases at J, with 10 bases in the middle. The germline gives CDR1 LGHNA, CDR2 YSLEER. The CDR3 sequence is 14 residues long. Written as DNA, the CDR3 is TGCGCCAGCAGCCAAGTGGGGGAGGGTTCACCCCTCCACTTT. Translation: CASSQVGEGSPLHF.

This clonotype was picked up many times. J is TRBJ2-3 and V is TRBV12-3 or TRBV12-4; maybe TRBD2 (5 bases). The CDR3 contains 13 residues. The CDR3 here is CAAGGQEEDTQYF. As DNA, the CDR3 is TGTGCGGCGGGTGGGCAGGAGGAAGATACGCAGTATTTT.

This clonotype was seen more than once but under ten times. The chain combines TRBV20-1 with TRBJ2-5; TRBD2 matches at 8 bases. The CDR3 is made up of 14 amino acids. Germline V gene data show CDR1 as DFQATT and CDR2 as SNEGSKA (reference sequence). J lost 2 bases, V lost 5 bases, and 7 bases had no gene match. The CDR3 reads CSASRTSRQETQYF. In DNA form, the CDR3 reads TGCAGTGCTTCCCGGACTAGCCGGCAAGAGACCCAGTACTTC.

A note on this clonotype: Germline and junction disagree at one end, which may indicate a read error. V and J are TRBV20-1 and TRBJ2-7; TRBD2 agrees at 10 bases. The CDR3 contains 16 residues. Germline V gene data show CDR1 as DFQATT and CDR2 as SNEGSKA (reference sequence). CDR3 DNA sequence: TGCTGTGCTAGCGCTCCGACAGGACTAGCGGTGGTCGGGCAGTACTTC. This codes for CCASAPTGLAVVGQYF.

The V and J genes are TRBV10-1 and TRBJ2-2, with a weak D call TRBD1 (6 bases). Trimming removed 7 bases from V and 9 bases from J, with 21 bases in between. CDR1 is WNHNN, CDR2 SYGVQD, per germline (reference sequence). The length of the CDR3 is 15 residues. CDR3 sequence: CASTNGSLGARELFF. CDR3 DNA: TGCGCCAGCACCAACGGGTCCTTGGGGGCAAGGGAGCTGTTTTTT.

This clonotype showed up many times. V gene TRBV7-2 combines with J gene TRBJ2-2; TRBD2 might be the D (6 bases). Germline V gene sequence: CDR1 SGHTA, CDR2 FQGNSA. V lost 1 base and J lost 5, with 11 bases in between. The CDR3 runs 15 residues. The CDR3 sequence: CASSLVRGNTGELFF. DNA of the CDR3: TGTGCCAGCAGCTTAGTACGGGGGAATACCGGGGAGCTGTTTTTT.

V gene TRBV7-9 combines with J gene TRBJ2-2; 10 positions agree with TRBD1. The CDR3 covers 15 residues. V lost 7 bases and J lost 4; bases outside the gene matches: 6. Germline assignment: CDR1 SEHNR and CDR2 FQNEAQ (reference sequence). For the CDR3, the DNA is TGTGCCAGCAACGACAGGGGGCGCGGCACCGGGGAGCTGTTTTTT. Its translation is CASNDRGRGTGELFF.

This clonotype was observed a few times. The chain links TRBV29-1 to TRBJ2-3, with 12 bases that match TRBD2. This CDR3 is 18 amino acids long. The ends lost 3 bases at V and 2 bases at J; junction bases unmatched: 12. Per germline, CDR1 SQVTM and CDR2 ANQGSEA. The chain's CDR3 is CSVDRLAGGGGDTDTQYF. In nucleotides, the CDR3 is TGCAGCGTTGATCGGCTAGCGGGAGGGGGGGGTGACACAGATACGCAGTATTTT.

The sample holds many counts of this clonotype. The rearrangement links TRBV5-1 to TRBJ2-3; D is possibly TRBD2 (6 bases). This CDR3 has 16 amino acids. Trimming took off 2 bases at V and 1 base at J, with 14 bases between the two ends. The V gene's germline CDR1 is SGHRS and CDR2 YFSETQ. The DNA for the CDR3 is TGCGCCAGCAGCTTTAGAAGCTCTAGCGGCACAGATACGCAGTATTTT. Its protein product is CASSFRSSSGTDTQYF.

This clonotype was found a few times. The chain employs TRBV6-2 or TRBV6-3 and TRBJ2-5; D is unresolved. The CDR3 loop spans 14 amino acids. Germline loops: CDR1 MNHEY, CDR2 SVGEGT. Trimming took 6 bases from V and 4 from J, leaving 15 bases between them. CDR3 in amino acids: CASSTPSARETQYF. DNA of the CDR3: TGTGCCAGCAGCACTCCTTCCGCCAGAGAGACCCAGTACTTC.

The rearrangement uses TRBV11-2 and TRBJ2-1, with D maybe TRBD1 (6 bases). Trimming left V 5 bases short and J 5 bases short, with 16 bases between. This CDR3 is built from 15 residues. CDR1 SGHAT and CDR2 FQNNGV come from the germline V gene. CDR3 region: CASSQGTISNNEQFF. The CDR3 coding sequence is TGTGCCAGCAGCCAGGGGACCATCTCGAACAATGAGCAGTTCTTC.

This clonotype appeared a few times. The V gene is TRBV12-3 or TRBV12-4, the J gene TRBJ1-4; 10 bases agree with TRBD1. The CDR3 covers 14 residues. Trimming removed 6 bases from V and 5 bases from J; junction bases left unmatched: 3. CDR3 residues: CASRKDRGNEKLFF. The CDR3 DNA follows: TGTGCCAGCAGGAAGGACAGGGGGAATGAAAAACTGTTTTTT.

This clonotype was seen ten or more times. The V gene is TRBV28, the J gene TRBJ2-7; 8 positions agree with TRBD2. The CDR3 is 16 residues long. Germline trimming cut 4 bases from V and 3 bases from J; bases unmatched to any gene: 11. CDR1 and CDR2 from the germline V gene are MDHEN and SYDVKM. CDR3 loop: CASSSIHGTRSYEQYF. The DNA for the CDR3 is TGTGCCAGCAGTTCAATCCACGGGACTAGAAGCTACGAGCAGTACTTC. The complete variable domain, with remaining parts taken from reference TRBV28 and TRBJ2-7, reads DVKVTQSSRYLVKRTGEKVFLECVQDMDHENMFWYRQDPGLGLRLIYFSYDVKMKEKGDIPEGYSVSREKKERFSLILESASTNQTSMYLCASSSIHGTRSYEQYFGPGTRLTVT.

The chain couples TRBV6-2 or TRBV6-3 to TRBJ2-1; TRBD2 matches 8 bases. The J segment lost 1 base and the V segment lost 6 bases, leaving 8 bases of the junction unmatched. The CDR3 is 16 amino acids. The V gene's germline CDR1 is MNHEY and CDR2 SVGEGT. In nucleotides, the CDR3 is TGTGCCAGCAGCCCAATCCCGGGGGGGTCCTACAATGAGCAGTTCTTC. This gives the protein CASSPIPGGSYNEQFF.

This clonotype came up many times. This sequence joins TRBV20-1 and TRBJ1-2; D might be TRBD1 (6 bases). Germline V gene lookup returns CDR1 DFQATT and CDR2 SNEGSKA (reference sequence). The CDR3 is 13 residues long. V lost 7 bases and J 4 bases, leaving 16 bases between the germline ends. CDR3: CSVNIGQIYGYTF. CDR3 DNA: TGCAGTGTTAACATCGGACAGATCTATGGCTACACCTTC.

This clonotype occurred many times. The chain has TRBV7-9 and TRBJ2-2; D gene uncertain. V lost 6 bases and J lost 5, with 19 bases in between. The germline V gene has CDR1 SEHNR and CDR2 FQNEAQ (reference sequence). This CDR3 spans 16 amino acids. CDR3 in DNA: TGTGCCAGCAGACCAAACTCCCCCCGTGAGACCGGGGAGCTGTTTTTT. It encodes CASRPNSPRETGELFF. The full variable domain, rest sourced from reference TRBV7-9 and TRBJ2-2, is DTGVSQNPRHKITKRGQNVTFRCDPISEHNRLYWYRQTLGQGPEFLTYFQNEAQLEKSRLLSDRFSAERPKGSFSTLEIQRTEQGDSAMYLCASRPNSPRETGELFFGEGSRLTVL.